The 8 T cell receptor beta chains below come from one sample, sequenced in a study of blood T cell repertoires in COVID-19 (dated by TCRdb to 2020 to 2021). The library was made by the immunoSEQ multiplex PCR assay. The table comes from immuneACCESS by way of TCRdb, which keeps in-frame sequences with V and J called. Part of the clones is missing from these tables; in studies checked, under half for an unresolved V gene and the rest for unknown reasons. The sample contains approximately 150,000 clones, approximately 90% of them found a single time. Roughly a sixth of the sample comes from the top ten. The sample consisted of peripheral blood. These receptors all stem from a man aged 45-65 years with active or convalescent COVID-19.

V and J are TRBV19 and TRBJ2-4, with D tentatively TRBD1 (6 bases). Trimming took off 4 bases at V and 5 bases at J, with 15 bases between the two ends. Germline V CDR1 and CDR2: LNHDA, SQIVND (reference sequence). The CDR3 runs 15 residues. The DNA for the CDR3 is TGTGCCAGTAGTACCTCACCGGACAGCCAAAACATTCAGTACTTC. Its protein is CASSTSPDSQNIQYF.

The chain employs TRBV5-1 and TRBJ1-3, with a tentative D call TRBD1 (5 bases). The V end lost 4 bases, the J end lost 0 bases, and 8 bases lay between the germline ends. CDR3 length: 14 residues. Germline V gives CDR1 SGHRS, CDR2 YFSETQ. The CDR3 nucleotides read TGCGCCAGCAGCCGGGGGAGCTCTGGAAACACCATATATTTT. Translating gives CASSRGSSGNTIYF.

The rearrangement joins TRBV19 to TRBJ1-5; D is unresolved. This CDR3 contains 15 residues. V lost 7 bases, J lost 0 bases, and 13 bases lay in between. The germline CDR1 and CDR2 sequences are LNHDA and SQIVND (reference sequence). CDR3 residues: CASNPHRISNQPQHF. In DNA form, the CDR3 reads TGTGCCAGTAACCCTCACAGAATTAGCAATCAGCCCCAGCATTTT. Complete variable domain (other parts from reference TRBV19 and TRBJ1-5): DGGITQSPKYLFRKEGQNVTLSCEQNLNHDAMYWYRQDPGQGLRLIYYSQIVNDFQKGDIAEGYSVSREKKESFPLTVTSAQKNPTAFYLCASNPHRISNQPQHFGDGTRLSIL.

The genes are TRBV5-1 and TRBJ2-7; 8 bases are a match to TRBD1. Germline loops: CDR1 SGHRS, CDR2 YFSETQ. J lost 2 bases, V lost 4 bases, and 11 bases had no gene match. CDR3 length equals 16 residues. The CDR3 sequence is CASSITGGPRAYEQYF. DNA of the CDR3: TGCGCCAGCAGCATAACAGGGGGACCTAGGGCCTACGAGCAGTACTTC.

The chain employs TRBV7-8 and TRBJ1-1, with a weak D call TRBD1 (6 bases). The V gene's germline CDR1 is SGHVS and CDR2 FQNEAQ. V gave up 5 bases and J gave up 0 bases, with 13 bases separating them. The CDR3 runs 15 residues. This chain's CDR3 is CASSLNRAMNTEAFF. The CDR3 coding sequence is TGTGCCAGCAGCCTGAACAGGGCAATGAACACTGAAGCTTTCTTT. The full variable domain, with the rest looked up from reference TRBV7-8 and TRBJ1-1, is GAGVSQSPRYKVAKRGQDVALRCDPISGHVSLFWYQQALGQGPEFLTYFQNEAQLDKSGLPSDRFFAERPEGSVSTLKIQRTQQEDSAVYLCASSLNRAMNTEAFFGQGTRLTVV.

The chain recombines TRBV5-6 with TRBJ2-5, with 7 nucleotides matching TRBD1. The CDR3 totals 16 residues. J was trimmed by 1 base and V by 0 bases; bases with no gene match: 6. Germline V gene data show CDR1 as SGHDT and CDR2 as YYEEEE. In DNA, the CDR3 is TGTGCCAGCAGCTTGGGAGGGGGCCACCTCCAAGAGACCCAGTACTTC. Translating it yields CASSLGGGHLQETQYF.

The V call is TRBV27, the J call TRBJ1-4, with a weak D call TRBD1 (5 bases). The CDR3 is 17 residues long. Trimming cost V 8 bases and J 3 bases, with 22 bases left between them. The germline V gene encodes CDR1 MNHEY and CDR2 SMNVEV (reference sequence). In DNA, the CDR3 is TGTGCCAGCCGGTTTAGTACGGGACTTCGGGCTAATGAAAAACTGTTTTTT. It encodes CASRFSTGLRANEKLFF.

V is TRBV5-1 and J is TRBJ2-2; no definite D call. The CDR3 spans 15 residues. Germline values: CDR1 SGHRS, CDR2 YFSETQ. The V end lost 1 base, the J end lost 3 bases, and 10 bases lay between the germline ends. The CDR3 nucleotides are TGCGCCAGCAGCTTGATTAGCACGGACACCGGGGAGCTGTTTTTT. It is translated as CASSLISTDTGELFF. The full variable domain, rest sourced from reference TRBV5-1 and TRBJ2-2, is KAGVTQTPRYLIKTRGQQVTLSCSPISGHRSVSWYQQTPGQGLQFLFEYFSETQRNKGNFPGRFSGRQFSNSRSEMNVSTLELGDSALYLCASSLISTDTGELFFGEGSRLTVL.